This T cell receptor (beta chain) originates from a study of CD8+ T cells in alopecia areata. Whole-study context: Tofacitinib ran for 6 to 18 months before 6 months off drug.

Reverse transcribed after extraction, RNA yielded cDNA as the sequencing template. Some clones are missing from TCRdb's copy, which holds only in-frame ones; the method was immunoSEQ multiplex PCR. The sample holds approximately 210,000 clones, just over 65% seen once. Study findings and constraints: With patients, TCR sharing proved less clear than in mice, a difference possibly related to HLA. Because of a solitary nonresponder, the connection of baseline CD8+ expansion to response stays uncertain.

Of note for this clone: What it binds is unknown.

The ends lost 1 base at V and 2 bases at J; junction bases unmatched: 5. CDR1 and CDR2 (germline): SGHVS, FNYEAQ. This CDR3 is 17 amino acids long. Treatment described: oral pan-JAK inhibitor, 5-10 mg twice daily. Alopecia areata patients gave lesional scalp punch biopsies and peripheral blood samples. The input for sequencing was CD4+ T cells sorted from blood, taken at approximately week 42, from a patient treated with tofacitinib. The chain has TRBV7-6 and TRBJ2-7; 13 bases agree with TRBD2. The TCR comes from a human donor with alopecia areata. In DNA form, the CDR3 reads TGTGCCAGCAGCTTAGAGCCTGGACTAGCGGGGGCCTACGAGCAGTACTTC. Encoded protein: CASSLEPGLAGAYEQYF. Supplemented by reference TRBV7-6 and TRBJ2-7, the full variable domain reads GAGVSQSPRYKVTKRGQDVALRCDPISGHVSLYWYRQALGQGPEFLTYFNYEAQQDKSGLPNDRFSAERPEGSISTLTIQRTEQRDSAMYRCASSLEPGLAGAYEQYFGPGTRLTVT.